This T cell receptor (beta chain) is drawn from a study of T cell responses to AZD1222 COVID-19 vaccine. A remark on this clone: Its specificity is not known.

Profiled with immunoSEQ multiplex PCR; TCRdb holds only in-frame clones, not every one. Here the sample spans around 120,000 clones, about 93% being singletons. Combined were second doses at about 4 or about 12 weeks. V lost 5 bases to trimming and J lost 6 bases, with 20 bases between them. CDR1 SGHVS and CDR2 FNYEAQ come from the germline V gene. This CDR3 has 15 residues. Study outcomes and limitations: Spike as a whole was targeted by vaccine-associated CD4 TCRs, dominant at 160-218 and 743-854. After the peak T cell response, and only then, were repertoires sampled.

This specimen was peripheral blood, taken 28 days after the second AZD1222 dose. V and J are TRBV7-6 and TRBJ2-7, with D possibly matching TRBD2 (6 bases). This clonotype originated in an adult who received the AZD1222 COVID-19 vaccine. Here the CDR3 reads CASSPQSAGLGEQYF. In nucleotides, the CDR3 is TGTGCCAGCAGCCCTCAGTCCGCGGGGCTAGGCGAGCAGTACTTC.